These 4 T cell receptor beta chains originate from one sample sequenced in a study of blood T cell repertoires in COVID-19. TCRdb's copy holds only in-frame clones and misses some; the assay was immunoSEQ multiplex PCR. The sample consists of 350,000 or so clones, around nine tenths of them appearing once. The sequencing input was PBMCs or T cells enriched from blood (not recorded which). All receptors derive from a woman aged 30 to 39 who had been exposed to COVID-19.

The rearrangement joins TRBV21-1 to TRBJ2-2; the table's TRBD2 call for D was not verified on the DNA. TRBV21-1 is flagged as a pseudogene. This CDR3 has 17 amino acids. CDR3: CASSKTEREKNTGELFF. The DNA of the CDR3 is TGTGCCAGCAGCAAAACGGAACGGGAGAAAAACACCGGGGAGCTGTTTTTT.

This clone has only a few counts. The CDR3 reads CASSPPRAGVLTEAFF. CDR3 coding DNA: TGTGCCAGCTCACCACCCCGGGCAGGGGTTTTGACTGAAGCTTTCTTT. J is TRBJ1-1 and V is TRBV18; perhaps TRBD1 as D (6 bases). V gave up 0 bases and J gave up 5 bases, with 16 bases separating them. The CDR3 extends over 16 amino acids. CDR1 is KGHSH, CDR2 LQKENI, per germline.

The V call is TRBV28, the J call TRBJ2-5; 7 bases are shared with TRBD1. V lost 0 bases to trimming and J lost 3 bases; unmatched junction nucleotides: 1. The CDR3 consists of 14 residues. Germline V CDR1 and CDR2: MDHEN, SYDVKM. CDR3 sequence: CASSLWTGKETQYF. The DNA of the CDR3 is TGTGCCAGCAGTTTATGGACAGGGAAAGAGACCCAGTACTTC.

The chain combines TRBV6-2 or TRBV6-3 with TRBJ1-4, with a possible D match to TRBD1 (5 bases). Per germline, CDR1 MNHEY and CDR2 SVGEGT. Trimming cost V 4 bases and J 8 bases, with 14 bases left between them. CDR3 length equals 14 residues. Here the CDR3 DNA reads TGTGCCAGCAGTTTCTCGCAGGAGGGGGAAAAACTGTTTTTT. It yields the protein CASSFSQEGEKLFF.